The 11 T cell receptor beta chains presented below share a single source sample, sequenced in a study of cytomegalovirus exposure and HLA in healthy donors. Use of 60 Vbeta and 13 Jbeta primers characterized the PCR. Sequenced by immunoSEQ multiplex PCR; TCRdb stores in-frame clones only, minus some. This sample has 200,000 or so clones; around 85% occur once, and the top ten carry roughly 6%. The sample consisted of PBMCs. The source is a man aged 40-55 years in good health and CMV-seropositive.

The chain has TRBV13 and TRBJ1-2; D unresolved. V dropped 6 bases and J dropped 2 bases, with 7 bases sitting between them. CDR1 and CDR2 (germline): PRHDT, FYEKMQ (reference sequence). The CDR3 consists of 12 residues. This CDR3 is CASSTENYGYTF. The CDR3 DNA follows: TGTGCCAGCAGTACTGAGAACTATGGCTACACCTTC.

In DNA form, the CDR3 reads TGCAGCGTACCCGGACTAGCGCTTGGCACAGATACGCAGTATTTT. Translating it yields CSVPGLALGTDTQYF. The chain links TRBV29-1 to TRBJ2-3; TRBD2 matches at 9 bases. The CDR3 has 15 residues. Losses at the gene ends were 6 bases for V and 1 base for J; bases not matched to a gene: 8. Per the germline V gene, CDR1 is SQVTM and CDR2 is ANQGSEA.

The CDR3 coding sequence is TGTGCCAGCAGTCCATCGGGACAGAACCCCTACGAGCAGTACTTC. It translates to CASSPSGQNPYEQYF. The chain uses TRBV6-6 and TRBJ2-7; 7 nucleotides agree with TRBD1. Germline values: CDR1 MNHNY, CDR2 SVGAGI (reference sequence). After removal of 5 bases from V and 2 bases from J, the junction contained 9 bases not matched to a gene. The CDR3 has 15 residues.

V is TRBV7-2 and J is TRBJ2-7; 14 bases line up with TRBD2. Trimming at V came to 7 bases and at J to 5 bases, leaving 7 bases not matched to a gene. The CDR3 extends over 15 amino acids. Germline loops: CDR1 SGHTA, CDR2 FQGNSA. The CDR3 spells CASKMTSGGAHEQYF. CDR3 nucleotide sequence: TGTGCCAGCAAGATGACTAGCGGGGGGGCCCACGAGCAGTACTTC.

The V call is TRBV5-6, the J call TRBJ2-2; tentatively, D is TRBD1 (5 bases). This CDR3 has 16 amino acids. Germline CDR1 SGHDT, CDR2 YYEEEE. Trimming removed 1 base at V and 6 bases at J, with 16 bases between. This CDR3 reads CASSLSMAGLPGELFF. CDR3 nucleotides: TGTGCCAGCAGCTTGAGTATGGCAGGGCTTCCCGGGGAGCTGTTTTTT.

This clone was detected only once. V is TRBV15 and J is TRBJ1-2; no clear D gene. The CDR3 has 13 amino acids. Trimming took off 5 bases at V and 2 bases at J, with 9 bases between the two ends. Per germline, CDR1 LNHNV and CDR2 YYDKDF (reference sequence). The DNA of the CDR3 is TGTGCCACCAGCGGCGACACGAACTATGGCTACACCTTC. Translated, it gives CATSGDTNYGYTF.

This clone was recorded once. The chain uses TRBV18 and TRBJ2-5; tentatively, D is TRBD2 (6 bases). The germline V gene has CDR1 KGHSH and CDR2 LQKENI. This CDR3 comprises 15 residues. Trimming pared 3 bases from V and 4 bases from J, leaving 15 bases between. In DNA, the CDR3 is TGTGCCAGCTCACCGATCAGACTAGGTTCAGAGACCCAGTACTTC. This codes for CASSPIRLGSETQYF.

The chain employs TRBV27 and TRBJ2-7; TRBD2 agrees at 16 bases. The V gene end was trimmed by 8 bases and the J gene end by 0 bases; junction bases not matched to a gene: 4. CDR1 and CDR2 (germline): MNHEY, SMNVEV (reference sequence). This CDR3 region has 16 residues. CDR3 loop: CASRGLAGGHSYEQYF. The CDR3, as DNA: TGTGCCAGCCGGGGACTAGCGGGGGGGCACTCCTACGAGCAGTACTTC.

The rearrangement joins TRBV30 to TRBJ2-1; TRBD2 aligns across 13 bases. V trimming: 2 bases; J trimming: 7 bases; junction bases outside the gene matches: 8. The CDR3 runs 16 residues. CDR1 and CDR2 from the germline V gene are GTSNPN and SVGIG (reference sequence). DNA of the CDR3: TGTGCCTGGAGTTTAGGACTAGCGGGGGAGGGTAATGAGCAGTTCTTC. Its protein product is CAWSLGLAGEGNEQFF.

This chain joins TRBV30 and TRBJ2-3; 9 nucleotides match TRBD2. Per the germline V gene, CDR1 is GTSNPN and CDR2 is SVGIG (reference sequence). After removal of 0 bases from V and 5 bases from J, the junction contained 6 bases not matched to a gene. The CDR3 loop spans 15 amino acids. The DNA of the CDR3 is TGTGCCTGGAGTGTAATAGCGGGGGAGGGAGATACGCAGTATTTT. It encodes CAWSVIAGEGDTQYF.

The chain links TRBV7-2 to TRBJ1-2, with TRBD1 identical over 9 bases. The CDR3 totals 13 residues. V was clipped by 5 bases and J by 8 bases; unmatched bases: 6. Germline assignment: CDR1 SGHTA and CDR2 FQGNSA. This chain's CDR3 is CASSLTGGRGYTF. For the CDR3, the DNA is TGTGCCAGCAGCCTAACAGGGGGCCGCGGCTACACCTTC.